This is a list of T cell receptor beta chains from one sample in a study of T-cell memory formation after mild COVID-19. One entry per CDR3 protein results from TCRdb running MiXCR on the 5' RACE reads. The table includes fewer than 150,000 distinct CDR3 sequences, approximately 6.3% detected once. Sequencing was done on a sample of PBMCs or a T cell subset sorted from them (not recorded which). The receptor set was obtained from an adult woman who had mild COVID-19 (a few samples of this study predate the infection). Cell type and time point are not known. CDR3s include the opening cysteine and the closing phenylalanine or tryptophan. Each record gives: J gene, D gene, clone size, V gene, CDR3 protein, CDR3 DNA. The D gene is left open where the match is weak. Size values are once, few and many counts, or a class for expanded clones, and some rows have none.

J: TRBJ1-1
D: TRBD1
size: many
V: TRBV9
CDR3: CASSVMTGANEAFF
DNA: TGTGCCAGCAGCGTAATGACAGGGGCGAATGAAGCTTTCTTT

J: TRBJ1-3
D: TRBD1
size: few
V: TRBV29-1
CDR3: CSVWDRRAVDTIYF
DNA: TGCAGCGTTTGGGACAGGCGCGCGGTGGACACCATATATTTT

J: TRBJ1-4
D: .
size: many
V: TRBV5-1
CDR3: CASSLAGSTNEKLFF
DNA: TGCGCCAGCAGCTTGGCAGGGAGTACTAATGAAAAACTGTTTTTT

J: TRBJ1-2
D: TRBD1
size: few
V: TRBV6-5
CDR3: CASSPTRTGDYGYTF
DNA: TGTGCCAGCAGCCCTACCCGGACAGGGGACTATGGCTACACCTTC

J: TRBJ2-7
D: TRBD2
size: .
V: TRBV6-5
CDR3: CASSYSRLAGLAYEQYF
DNA: TGTGCCAGCAGTTACTCGAGGCTAGCGGGCCTAGCCTACGAGCAGTACTTC

J: TRBJ2-2
D: .
size: many
V: TRBV28
CDR3: CASSLRLIVNTGELFF
DNA: TGTGCCAGCAGTTTACGACTGATAGTGAACACCGGGGAGCTGTTTTTT

J: TRBJ2-1
D: .
size: few
V: TRBV5-1
CDR3: CASSFVLYNEQFF
DNA: TGCGCCAGCAGCTTTGTACTCTACAATGAGCAGTTCTTC

J: TRBJ2-1
D: .
size: .
V: TRBV14
CDR3: CASSHLGTYNEQFF
DNA: TGTGCCAGCAGCCATTTGGGTACCTACAATGAGCAGTTCTTC

J: TRBJ1-2
D: TRBD1
size: .
V: TRBV12-3/TRBV12-4
CDR3: CASSPLGQVYNSYTF
DNA: TGTGCCAGCAGTCCCCTTGGACAGGTTTACAATAGCTACACCTTC

J: TRBJ2-2
D: TRBD1
size: few
V: TRBV24-1
CDR3: CATSDSGRTGILGELFF
DNA: TGTGCCACCAGTGATAGTGGGCGGACAGGGATACTCGGGGAGCTGTTTTTT

J: TRBJ2-2
D: .
size: few
V: TRBV7-2
CDR3: CASRRMAATGELFF
DNA: TGTGCCAGCAGGAGAATGGCAGCCACCGGGGAGCTGTTTTTT

J: TRBJ2-2
D: .
size: few
V: TRBV5-5
CDR3: CASSSRDTGELFF
DNA: TGTGCCAGCAGCTCACGGGACACCGGGGAGCTGTTTTTT

J: TRBJ1-1
D: .
size: few
V: TRBV6-6
CDR3: CASSYSVQANTEAFF
DNA: TGTGCCAGCAGTTACTCGGTGCAGGCGAACACTGAAGCTTTCTTT

J: TRBJ1-1
D: .
size: many
V: TRBV7-3
CDR3: CASSESMNTEAFF
DNA: TGTGCCAGCAGTGAATCTATGAACACTGAAGCTTTCTTT

J: TRBJ1-1
D: .
size: few
V: TRBV20-1
CDR3: CSARGGSGNTEAFF
DNA: TGCAGTGCAAGGGGGGGGAGTGGAAACACTGAAGCTTTCTTT

J: TRBJ2-1
D: TRBD2
size: few
V: TRBV20-1
CDR3: CSAPQFGGGGNEQFF
DNA: TGCAGTGCTCCACAATTTGGCGGGGGAGGAAATGAGCAGTTCTTC

J: TRBJ1-2
D: .
size: few
V: TRBV6-5
CDR3: CASSYGGGNYGYTF
DNA: TGTGCCAGCAGTTACGGGGGGGGCAACTATGGCTACACCTTC

J: TRBJ2-3
D: .
size: many
V: TRBV5-1
CDR3: CASSLALGSADTQYF
DNA: TGCGCCAGCAGCTTGGCCCTCGGGAGTGCAGATACGCAGTATTTT

J: TRBJ2-1
D: TRBD1
size: few
V: TRBV24-1
CDR3: CATRSGTGNYNEQFF
DNA: TGTGCCACCCGATCGGGGACAGGGAACTACAATGAGCAGTTCTTC

J: TRBJ2-7
D: .
size: .
V: TRBV7-3
CDR3: CASSLNPDYSTEQYF
DNA: TGTGCCAGCAGCCTAAATCCGGACTACTCCACCGAGCAGTACTTC

J: TRBJ1-6
D: .
size: few
V: TRBV10-3
CDR3: CAISESGPWNSPLHF
DNA: TGTGCCATCAGTGAGTCCGGTCCGTGGAACTCACCCCTCCACTTT

J: TRBJ2-2
D: .
size: .
V: TRBV24-1
CDR3: CATSEGDLTGELFF
DNA: TGTGCCACCAGCGAAGGGGACCTAACCGGGGAGCTGTTTTTT

J: TRBJ2-1
D: TRBD2
size: many
V: TRBV2
CDR3: CASTDPGLAGRNEQFF
DNA: TGTGCCAGCACCGACCCGGGACTAGCGGGGAGGAATGAGCAGTTCTTC

J: TRBJ2-3
D: TRBD2
size: .
V: TRBV4-3
CDR3: CASSQDPAGYTDTQYF
DNA: TGCGCCAGCAGCCAAGACCCAGCGGGGTACACAGATACGCAGTATTTT

J: TRBJ2-3
D: .
size: .
V: TRBV2
CDR3: CASSIRDGATDTQYF
DNA: TGTGCCAGCAGTATCCGGGACGGGGCCACAGATACGCAGTATTTT

J: TRBJ2-1
D: TRBD1
size: few
V: TRBV20-1
CDR3: CSARGQGVHNEQFF
DNA: TGCAGTGCTAGGGGACAGGGGGTTCACAATGAGCAGTTCTTC

J: TRBJ1-2
D: .
size: few
V: TRBV2
CDR3: CASSEGAWNGYTF
DNA: TGTGCCAGCAGTGAGGGGGCTTGGAATGGCTACACCTTC

J: TRBJ2-3
D: .
size: many
V: TRBV2
CDR3: CASRLETSTDTQYF
DNA: TGTGCCAGTCGACTGGAAACTAGCACAGATACGCAGTATTTT

J: TRBJ2-2
D: .
size: medium-sized
V: TRBV12-3/TRBV12-4
CDR3: CASSSDTGELFF
DNA: TGTGCCAGCAGTTCCGACACCGGGGAGCTGTTTTTT

J: TRBJ1-2
D: .
size: few
V: TRBV6-2/TRBV6-3
CDR3: CASSYRRRDAGFGYGYTF
DNA: TGTGCCAGCAGTTATCGACGGAGGGATGCAGGGTTCGGCTATGGCTACACCTTC

J: TRBJ1-5
D: .
size: many
V: TRBV25-1
CDR3: CASSVGGTSNQPQHF
DNA: TGTGCCAGCAGTGTAGGGGGTACCAGCAATCAGCCCCAGCATTTT

J: TRBJ2-1
D: TRBD2
size: .
V: TRBV4-2
CDR3: CASSQDPLAGGTFVKQFF
DNA: TGTGCCAGCAGCCAAGATCCTCTAGCGGGAGGAACCTTTGTTAAGCAGTTCTTC

J: TRBJ2-1
D: TRBD2
size: .
V: TRBV12-3/TRBV12-4
CDR3: CATAGLLYNEQFF
DNA: TGTGCCACCGCGGGACTATTATACAATGAGCAGTTCTTC

J: TRBJ1-1
D: .
size: few
V: TRBV9
CDR3: CASSVSTAMNTEAFF
DNA: TGTGCCAGCAGCGTATCGACAGCCATGAACACTGAAGCTTTCTTT

J: TRBJ2-3
D: .
size: few
V: TRBV2
CDR3: CASRRRQVIGTDTQYF
DNA: TGTGCCAGCAGGAGGCGCCAGGTGATTGGCACAGATACGCAGTATTTT

J: TRBJ2-1
D: TRBD2
size: .
V: TRBV29-1
CDR3: CSVSAGGTSYNEQFF
DNA: TGCAGCGTCTCGGCGGGGGGAACTTCATACAATGAGCAGTTCTTC

J: TRBJ1-2
D: TRBD1
size: .
V: TRBV5-6
CDR3: CASSLATGTGYTF
DNA: TGTGCCAGCAGCCTAGCGACAGGGACTGGCTACACCTTC

J: TRBJ1-6
D: .
size: .
V: TRBV6-6
CDR3: CASSTDRRYSPLHF
DNA: TGTGCCAGCAGTACTGACAGGAGATATTCACCCCTCCACTTT

J: TRBJ2-7
D: TRBD1
size: few
V: TRBV7-9
CDR3: CASSIGQGSYEQYF
DNA: TGTGCCAGCAGCATTGGACAGGGATCCTACGAGCAGTACTTC

J: TRBJ2-5
D: TRBD1
size: .
V: TRBV7-9
CDR3: CASRSGTGKGQETQYF
DNA: TGTGCCAGCAGATCCGGGACAGGGAAGGGCCAAGAGACCCAGTACTTC